This record concerns one TCR beta chain sequence. This sample is drawn from a study of CD8 T cells in Susac syndrome. RNA totalling roughly 0.45 to 1 ug underwent reverse transcription with random hexamers. Amplification of the TCR beta CDR3 was carried out by immunoSEQ multiplex PCR, which spanned a total of 54 Vbeta and 13 Jbeta segments. Each CDR3 protein gets one entry after TCRdb re-called the immunoSEQ multiplex PCR reads with MiXCR. This table holds just under 150,000 distinct CDR3 sequences, approximately 93% found once. From blood CD8+ and CD4+ T cells, the TCR beta chain was sequenced. V lost 2 bases, J lost 5 bases, and 18 bases lay in between. The CDR3 is made up of 15 amino acids. Per the germline V gene, CDR1 is GTSNPN and CDR2 is SVGIG (reference sequence).

This chain links TRBV30 with TRBJ2-5; D call uncertain. The sequenced material came from CD4+ T cells from PBMCs. The clonotype comes from a human donor in good health. The CDR3 loop reads CAWSNTRLGLETQYF. For the CDR3, the DNA is TGTGCCTGGAGTAACACCCGGCTAGGATTGGAGACCCAGTACTTC.